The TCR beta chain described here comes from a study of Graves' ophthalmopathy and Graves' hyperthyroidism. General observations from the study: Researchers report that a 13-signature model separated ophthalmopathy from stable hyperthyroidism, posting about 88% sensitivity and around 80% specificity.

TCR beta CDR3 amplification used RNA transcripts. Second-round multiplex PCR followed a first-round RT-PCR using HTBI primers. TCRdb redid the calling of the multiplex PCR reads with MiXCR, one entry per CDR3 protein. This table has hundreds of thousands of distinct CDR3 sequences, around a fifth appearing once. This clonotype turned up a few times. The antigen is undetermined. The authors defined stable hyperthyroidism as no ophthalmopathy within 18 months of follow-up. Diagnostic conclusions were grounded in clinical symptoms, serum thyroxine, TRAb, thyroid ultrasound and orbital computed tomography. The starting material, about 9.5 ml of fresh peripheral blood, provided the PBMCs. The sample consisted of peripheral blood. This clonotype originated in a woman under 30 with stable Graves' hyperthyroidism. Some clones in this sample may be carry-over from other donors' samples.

The CDR3 DNA follows: TGTGCCAGCAGTCCCGGACAGCCCACTGAAGCTTTCTTT. This gives the protein CASSPGQPTEAFF. The rearrangement uses TRBV27 and TRBJ1-1, with D maybe TRBD1 (6 bases). Trimming took off 5 bases at V and 4 bases at J, with 11 bases between the two ends. Germline CDR1 is MNHEY and CDR2 is SMNVEV (reference sequence). This CDR3 is 13 amino acids long.